The T cell receptor beta chain under discussion was sequenced for a study of CD8 T cells in ankylosing spondylitis. Study results and caveats: Seemingly characteristic of ankylosing spondylitis blood was a TCR beta motif consisting of under 10 highly homologous variants. In synovial fluid and blood from reactive arthritis, some motif variants were previously reported.

This clonotype has a handful of counts. Its antigen is undetermined. This may stem from a read error, because a much larger clone lies one nucleotide away. Quantitative 5'-RACE with molecular barcodes generated TCR beta libraries. TCRdb re-analysed the 5' RACE reads in MiXCR, keeping a single row per CDR3 protein. The table lists 250,000 to 400,000 distinct CDR3 sequences, approximately 10% of them singletons. Germline CDR1 and CDR2: DFQATT and SNEGSKA (reference sequence). CDR3 size: 17 residues. The source material was blood, either unsorted or a sorted T cell fraction (not recorded which). The J gene is TRBJ1-1, the V gene TRBV20-1; TRBD1 might be the D (5 bases). This TCR was recovered from a female donor with ankylosing spondylitis or in good health (not recorded which). The CDR3 sequence: CCARPGTASLMNTEAFF. The CDR3 nucleotides are TGCTGTGCTAGGCCCGGGACGGCCTCCCTCATGAACACTGAAGCTTTCTTT.